This T cell receptor (beta chain) is drawn from a study of blood T cell repertoires in COVID-19. Study overall: Both acute and convalescent COVID-19 samples were obtained from the United States, Italy and Spain. Sources were T cells, B-cell-depleted T cells, or PBMCs; the material itself was cDNA or gDNA.

Original processing methods: From reference gene primer amplification, estimates of nucleated cell counts were derived. Some clones are missing from TCRdb's copy, which holds only in-frame ones; the method was immunoSEQ multiplex PCR. That table gives V, J and clone size, and the DNA gave D and trimming. Of about 120,000 clones detected, over 80% appear once; the ten largest clones hold 1.9%. Trimming removed 1 base from V and 7 bases from J, with 11 bases in between. The CDR3 loop spans 15 amino acids. Germline V gene sequence: CDR1 SGHTA, CDR2 FQGNSA. The sample taken for sequencing was peripheral blood. The rearrangement joins TRBV7-2 to TRBJ1-6; unclear D gene. The origin of this receptor is a man aged 65 to 79 with acute or convalescent COVID-19. The CDR3 loop is CASSLGTGRNSPLHF. CDR3 sequence (DNA): TGTGCCAGCAGCTTAGGTACGGGGAGGAATTCACCCCTCCACTTT.